This TCR beta chain was captured by sequencing in a study of control samples from healthy donors and cancer patients (dated by TCRdb to 2020 to 2021). To prepare the library, the immunoSEQ multiplex PCR assay was applied. TCRdb took this table from immuneACCESS and kept in-frame rearrangements with V and J called. Such tables lack part of the clones; where checked against another copy, unresolved V genes explain under half of the gap, and the rest is unexplained. The sample yields 100,000 to 150,000 clones; approximately 92% were counted once. The ten largest clonotypes hold just under 0.6% of the sample. Trimming takes 2 bases from V and 1 base from J, and the germline ends sit 5 bases apart. CDR1 and CDR2 were assigned from the germline V gene (reference sequence) as WNHNN and SYGVQD. The CDR3 runs 13 amino acids, cysteine and phenylalanine included. The read is trimmed to its CDR3 DNA, 39 bases read in frame from base 1.

As to this clone: No antigen is known for it. Qualities for individual bases were not recorded, and no much larger clone is one base off.

Sequenced: PBMCs. Recombination linked TRBV10-1 to TRBJ1-1, with no D gene named confidently. The receptor was isolated from a man older than 75 with head and neck cancer. The CDR3 reads as follows: CASSEGGNTEAFF. The DNA sequence is as follows: TGCGCCAGCAGTGAGGGTGGGAACACTGAAGCTTTCTTT.